The 25 T cell receptor beta chains presented below share a single source sample, sequenced in a study of intratumoral heterogeneity in liver cancer. Profiled with immunoSEQ multiplex PCR; TCRdb holds only in-frame clones, not every one. The sample lists 6,000 to 8,500 clones; under 60% were seen once. Each tumour sample represents a distinct, spatially separated region of the hepatocellular carcinoma nodule. Sequences were derived from tumor tissue, sampled before any cancer treatment. The receptors stem from a man in his sixties or seventies with hepatocellular carcinoma.

J is TRBJ1-4 and V is TRBV10-3; D is undetermined. Looked up from germline, CDR1 is ENHRY and CDR2 is SYGVKD. There are 14 residues in the CDR3. V was clipped by 0 bases and J by 10 bases, with 12 bases between them. The CDR3 nucleotides are TGTGCCATCAGTGAGTCCGGGATGGGCCGAAAACTGTTTTTT. It yields the protein CAISESGMGRKLFF.

This rearrangement joins TRBV5-1 to TRBJ2-1; no clear D. CDR3 length equals 11 residues. V shed 0 bases and J shed 11 bases, with 6 bases lying between them. In germline, CDR1 is SGHRS, CDR2 YFSETQ. The CDR3 spells CASSLASQQFF. The DNA for the CDR3 is TGCGCCAGCAGCTTGGCAAGTCAGCAGTTCTTC.

The genes are TRBV19 and TRBJ1-2; D is possibly TRBD1 (6 bases). CDR3 length: 13 amino acids. Trimming shortened V by 4 bases and J by 10 bases, and 16 bases separated the two germline ends. Per germline, CDR1 LNHDA and CDR2 SQIVND (reference sequence). The CDR3: CASSTQGTGDYTF. CDR3 sequence (DNA): TGTGCCAGTAGTACACAGGGAACTGGGGACTACACCTTC. Together with reference TRBV19 and TRBJ1-2, the CDR3 gives the full variable domain: DGGITQSPKYLFRKEGQNVTLSCEQNLNHDAMYWYRQDPGQGLRLIYYSQIVNDFQKGDIAEGYSVSREKKESFPLTVTSAQKNPTAFYLCASSTQGTGDYTFGSGTRLTVV.

The chain has TRBV5-4 and TRBJ2-3, with 8 bases lining up with TRBD2. Germline V gene sequence: CDR1 SGHNT, CDR2 YYREEE (reference sequence). V lost 2 bases and J lost 2; bases outside the gene matches: 4. CDR3 size: 15 residues. Here the CDR3 reads CASSFRGGATDTQYF. CDR3 sequence (DNA): TGTGCCAGCAGCTTTCGGGGGGGGGCCACAGATACGCAGTATTTT.

V gene TRBV29-1 combines with J gene TRBJ2-5; TRBD2 is a possible D gene (5 bases). Trimming pared 4 bases from V and 2 bases from J, leaving 14 bases between. The germline V gene encodes CDR1 SQVTM and CDR2 ANQGSEA. CDR3 size: 14 residues. DNA of the CDR3: TGCAGCGTTGGAGGGCCGTCCCGTCAAGAGACCCAGTACTTC. Protein product: CSVGGPSRQETQYF.

Only a few counts were recorded for this clone. The chain is built from TRBV11-2 and TRBJ2-2; no clear D. This CDR3 is built from 13 residues. CDR1 is SGHAT, CDR2 FQNNGV, per germline. The ends were cut back, 1 base at V and 4 bases at J, with 4 bases in the middle. CDR3 residues: CASSLVSTGELFF. DNA for the CDR3: TGTGCCAGCAGCTTAGTGAGCACCGGGGAGCTGTTTTTT.

This clone was seen a few times. The rearrangement links TRBV18 to TRBJ2-1; no reliable D call. CDR3 length: 13 residues. The V end lost 1 base, the J end lost 4 bases, and 5 bases lay between the germline ends. Germline CDR1 reads KGHSH; CDR2 reads LQKENI. The DNA of the CDR3 is TGTGCCAGCTCACCACTACAGTACAATGAGCAGTTCTTC. Its protein product is CASSPLQYNEQFF.

The V gene is TRBV5-6, the J gene TRBJ1-2, with TRBD1 matching over 7 bases. The CDR3 extends over 15 amino acids. Germline V gives CDR1 SGHDT, CDR2 YYEEEE. The junction had 9 bases not matched to a gene; V was cut back by 3 bases and J by 4 bases. This CDR3 reads CASSSSATGFYGYTF. CDR3 nucleotide sequence: TGTGCCAGCAGCTCCTCAGCGACAGGGTTCTATGGCTACACCTTC.

The chain carries TRBV18 and TRBJ1-4, with D maybe TRBD1 (5 bases). Germline V CDR1 and CDR2: KGHSH, LQKENI. The CDR3 is made up of 14 amino acids. V lost 5 bases, J lost 8 bases, and 15 bases lay in between. Written as DNA, the CDR3 is TGTGCCAGCTCATCATACGACGAGGGGGAAAAACTGTTTTTT. It specifies CASSSYDEGEKLFF.

The chain combines TRBV5-6 with TRBJ2-5, with D possibly TRBD2 on 5 matching bases. Germline V gene sequence: CDR1 SGHDT, CDR2 YYEEEE. The V end was cut by 0 bases, the J end by 1 base, with 7 bases between. The CDR3 spans 14 residues. The CDR3 here is CASSLVTSQETQYF. The CDR3 DNA sequence: TGTGCCAGCAGCTTGGTTACTAGCCAAGAGACCCAGTACTTC.

The V gene is TRBV4-1, the J gene TRBJ2-7, with 10 bases identical to TRBD1. The ends lost 4 bases at V and 0 bases at J; junction bases unmatched: 0. Germline V lookup: CDR1 MGHRA, CDR2 YSYEKL. The CDR3 spans 14 residues. The CDR3, as DNA: TGCGCCAGCAGCCGGGACAGGGGCTCCTACGAGCAGTACTTC. Translating gives CASSRDRGSYEQYF.

V and J are TRBV4-2 and TRBJ2-2; 7 bases are a match to TRBD2. The germline CDR1 and CDR2 sequences are LGHNA and YNFKEQ. The ends lost 0 bases at V and 7 bases at J; junction bases unmatched: 14. CDR3 size: 18 residues. In DNA form, the CDR3 reads TGTGCCAGCAGCCAAGACGGTGGGCTAGCGGCGCCGATCGGGGAGCTGTTTTTT. Translation gives CASSQDGGLAAPIGELFF.

The chain links TRBV28 to TRBJ2-7; 8 bases line up with TRBD2. Germline lookup yields CDR1 MDHEN and CDR2 SYDVKM. The V segment lost 5 bases and the J segment 7 bases; nucleotides outside the gene matches: 16. This CDR3 region has 16 residues. DNA of the CDR3: TGTGCCAGCAGTCCTCGGGGTAGCGGGGCTCCGGGGGAGCAGTACGTC. This codes for CASSPRGSGAPGEQYV.

This clone is judged medium-sized (0.01 to 0.1%). V gene TRBV28 combines with J gene TRBJ2-7; D is undetermined. V lost 5 bases to trimming and J lost 4 bases, with 9 bases between them. The CDR3 has 12 residues. Germline V gene data show CDR1 as MDHEN and CDR2 as SYDVKM. CDR3 residues: CASSPHPYEQYV. The CDR3 coding sequence is TGTGCCAGCAGTCCCCACCCTTACGAGCAGTACGTC.

In regard to this clone: This CDR3 is also generated by other DNA sequences in the sample. The CDR3 region has the DNA TGTGCCAGCAGCCAAGGCAGGGATACAGAGACCCAGTACTTC. This codes for CASSQGRDTETQYF. V and J are TRBV14 and TRBJ2-5; TRBD1 is a possible D gene (5 bases). Germline CDR1 is SGHDN and CDR2 is FVKESK. The CDR3 contains 14 residues. V lost 1 base and J lost 4, with 10 bases in between.

As DNA, the CDR3 is TGTGCCAGCAGTGACCCGGGACAGGGGGACCATGAGCAGTTCTTC. The encoded protein is CASSDPGQGDHEQFF. The chain carries TRBV6-1 and TRBJ2-1; TRBD1 agrees at 11 bases. Germline V gives CDR1 MNHNS, CDR2 SASEGT. The CDR3 runs 15 residues. The V segment lost 3 bases and the J segment 8 bases; nucleotides outside the gene matches: 6.

The rearrangement links TRBV4-2 to TRBJ1-1; D gene unclear. This CDR3 has 13 amino acids. The V and J ends lost 4 bases and 1 base respectively, with 7 bases between them. Germline CDR1 is LGHNA and CDR2 is YNFKEQ. CDR3 loop: CASSLQQNTEAFF. The CDR3 nucleotides are TGTGCCAGCAGCCTCCAGCAGAACACTGAAGCTTTCTTT.

This rearrangement joins TRBV7-3 to TRBJ2-5; D gene unclear. Trimming removed 5 bases at V and 4 bases at J, with 11 bases between. The CDR3 has 13 amino acids. The germline CDR1 and CDR2 sequences are SGHTA and FQGTGA. CDR3 loop: CASSIIPGETQYF. The CDR3 nucleotides read TGTGCCAGCAGCATTATACCGGGAGAGACCCAGTACTTC.

V gene TRBV30 combines with J gene TRBJ1-1; D is ambiguous. V was shortened by 3 bases and J by 7 bases, with 12 bases between the two germline ends. CDR3 length: 12 residues. CDR1 is GTSNPN, CDR2 SVGIG, per germline (reference sequence). CDR3: CAWRVDGGEAFF. CDR3 coding DNA: TGTGCCTGGAGGGTGGATGGCGGTGAAGCTTTCTTT.

By share, this clone ranks as large (0.1 to 1%). The J gene is TRBJ2-3, the V gene TRBV5-1, with D tentatively TRBD1 (6 bases). V lost 0 bases and J lost 0, with 8 bases in between. CDR1 SGHRS and CDR2 YFSETQ come from the germline V gene. The CDR3 runs to 15 residues. The CDR3 loop reads CASSLGDTSTDTQYF. CDR3 sequence (DNA): TGCGCCAGCAGCTTGGGGGACACCAGCACAGATACGCAGTATTTT.

The V and J genes are TRBV6-1 and TRBJ1-4, with 9 bases fitting TRBD1. The CDR3 sequence is 16 residues long. Unmatched junction bases numbered 6, after V lost 1 base and J lost 6 bases. Germline assignment: CDR1 MNHNS and CDR2 SASEGT. CDR3 nucleotide sequence: TGTGCCAGCAGTGAAGAACCGGGACAGGGTTATGAAAAACTGTTTTTT. This sequence encodes CASSEEPGQGYEKLFF.

This rearrangement joins TRBV11-3 to TRBJ1-1, with 9 bases identical to TRBD1. The CDR3 has 13 amino acids. Per germline, CDR1 SGHNT and CDR2 YENEEA. After removal of 5 bases from V and 5 bases from J, the junction contained 3 bases not matched to a gene. The CDR3 reads CASSIGQGTEAFF. Here the CDR3 DNA reads TGTGCCAGCAGCATCGGACAGGGGACTGAAGCTTTCTTT.

The chain combines TRBV7-9 with TRBJ1-2; D not certain. CDR1 and CDR2 (germline): SEHNR, FQNEAQ (reference sequence). V dropped 3 bases and J dropped 4 bases, with 6 bases sitting between them. There are 12 residues in the CDR3. The CDR3 DNA sequence: TGTGCCAGCAGCTTGCCCTTCTATGGCTACACCTTC. This codes for CASSLPFYGYTF.

The CDR3 here is CASSLRGGNTGELFF. CDR3 in DNA: TGTGCCAGCAGCCTTAGGGGGGGGAACACCGGGGAGCTGTTTTTT. The chain uses TRBV3-1 (or the pseudogene TRBV3-2) and TRBJ2-2, with D maybe TRBD2 (7 bases). The CDR3 is made up of 15 amino acids. Germline V lookup: CDR1 LGHDT, CDR2 YNNKEL (reference sequence). The V and J ends lost 4 bases and 1 base respectively, with 10 bases between them.

The rearrangement links TRBV27 to TRBJ2-5; 11 nucleotides align to TRBD1. V lost 8 bases and J lost 5; bases outside the gene matches: 10. Germline loops: CDR1 MNHEY, CDR2 SMNVEV (reference sequence). CDR3 size: 15 residues. CDR3 region: CASEKRTGGGETQYF. Here the CDR3 DNA reads TGTGCCAGCGAAAAACGGACAGGGGGCGGGGAGACCCAGTACTTC.